This record looks at one T cell receptor beta chain sequence and its context. Its antigen is undetermined. CDR1 is LGHNA and CDR2 is YNFKEQ in the germline V gene. J gave up 2 bases and V 1 base, and 11 bases lay outside the gene matches. The length of the CDR3 is 19 residues. These data belong to a study of T cells in narcolepsy. Overall study findings and caveats: Autoreactive clonotypes reportedly recurred in blood of same and different patients, not controls.

Produced via immunoSEQ multiplex PCR; TCRdb's table is partial and in-frame only. This sample yields about 30,000 clones, of which about 80% are seen a single time; approximately 0.91% belongs to the top ten. The chain uses TRBV4-2 and TRBJ2-4; the match to TRBD2 covers 10 bases. Sequencing used CD45RA- memory CD4+ T cells from PBMCs. The clonotype comes from a human donor with narcolepsy. CDR3: CASSQGLAGGPGTKNIQYF. The CDR3 DNA sequence: TGTGCCAGCAGCCAAGGATTAGCGGGGGGACCAGGAACCAAAAACATTCAGTACTTC.